This paragraph covers one T cell receptor (beta chain) sequence. Which antigen it targets is not known. It has no much larger one-base neighbor in the sample; base qualities were not kept. This entry is derived from a study of T cell responses to AZD1222 COVID-19 vaccine (dated by TCRdb to the early 2020s). Concerning the study at large: TCR sequencing was performed for roughly 250 trial participants, of whom 200 to 210 were given two doses of AZD1222 and around 25 were given two doses of MenACWY control vaccine. Trial participants were enrolled by age into subgroups of 18-55, 56-69 and 70-plus years, and around 150, 28 and 57 TCR-sequenced participants, respectively, were included in these subgroups. Results the study describes overall, beyond this receptor: CD4 TCRs associated with the vaccine covered the entire spike protein, and the dominant responses were in regions 160-218 and 743-854. Only five or six AZD1222 recipients were SARS-CoV-2 seropositive at baseline, limiting conclusions about previously exposed vaccinees. Reportedly, almost half of the unique spike-specific TCRs recognized epitopes lying outside the regions that are mutated in the B.1.351 and B.1.1.7 variants. Participants were mostly white British and included more females than males, and it was suggested by the authors that clonal diversity may have been underestimated. In the small 56-69-year group, the increase in depth fell short of significance, most likely because of low power. Because no samples from the day 14 peak response were available, repertoires could be characterized only after the peak T cell response. After two AZD1222 doses, spike-specific TCR breadth and depth were significantly higher than at day 0 and than in MenACWY recipients.

Germline trimming amounts to 2 bases on V and 11 bases on J, with 6 as the count of junction bases outside the gene matches. There are 13 amino acids in the CDR3, from cysteine to phenylalanine inclusive. Left in the record is the CDR3 DNA by itself, 39 bases read in frame from the first base. CDR1 and CDR2, looked up from the germline V gene, are SGHRS and YFSETQ. The meaning of the sample's time point label: baseline before first vaccination. The sample's treatment or condition label, in plain terms: meningococcal conjugate vaccine given as trial control. Samples from vaccinated people were obtained from the UK trials COV001 and COV002, which included a single-blind randomized controlled phase 2/3 trial of AZD1222 (ChAdOx1 nCoV-19) in healthy adults. Trial participant PBMC samples were collected at day 0 and day 28 after the second dose for TCRbeta chain sequencing. The CDR3 regions of human TCRbeta chains were subjected to immunosequencing. Per the source publication's procedure: Repertoire TCRs were checked for matches against a reference library of SARS-CoV-2-specific TCRs that had been generated using the MIRA antigen-specificity platform. Breadth was defined as the fraction of unique TCRs that were SARS-CoV-2-associated, and depth was defined as the fraction of total T cells that were SARS-CoV-2-associated. Each spike-specific TCR was assigned to its reactive spike region and to a CD4 or CD8 class using the MIRA data. Log10-transformed breadth and depth values were compared by one-way ANOVA with Sidak's multiple comparisons tests. Here the immuneACCESS table is served through TCRdb, limited to in-frame sequences with V and J called. Missing clones are a known gap in these copies; in checked studies unresolved V genes cover under half, and the rest lacks a known reason. Clone size and the V and J calls come from that table; the DNA yielded D and trimming. A total of around 95,000 clones appear in this sample, about 87% of them only once. In total, the top ten clones hold more than 3.5% of the sample.

The sample in question was peripheral blood, obtained on day 0 of MenACWY control vaccination. The sequence was obtained from an adult in good health. The rearrangement joined TRBV5-1 to TRBJ2-4, with 8 bases aligning to TRBD1. The CDR3 protein is CASSLPQGEVQYF. The DNA reads as follows: TGCGCCAGCAGCTTACCACAGGGGGAGGTTCAGTACTTC.